One and the same sample provided the 12 T cell receptor beta chains below, sequenced in a study of prognosis after radiotherapy for stage I lung cancer. Genomic DNA was the source, and TCR beta CDR3 was amplified from it by two-round multiplex PCR. The first round of PCR was done with primers that matched each TRBV and TRBJ gene. TCRdb called the multiplex PCR reads again in MiXCR, with one record for every CDR3 protein. The table includes around 11,000 distinct CDR3 sequences, 54% detected once. Source: PBMCs, taken before or after stereotactic body radiation therapy (not recorded which). The receptors come from a donor over 45 with non-small cell lung cancer.

In its sample, this clonotype ranks as medium-sized (0.01 to 0.1%). The rearrangement joins TRBV5-6 to TRBJ2-1; no reliable D call. The germline gives CDR1 SGHDT, CDR2 YYEEEE. The length of the CDR3 is 12 residues. V lost 2 bases, J lost 5 bases, and 5 bases lay in between. The CDR3 region has the DNA TGTGCCAGCAGCTTATCGAACAATGAGCAGTTCTTC. Translated, it gives CASSLSNNEQFF.

By frequency in the sample, this clonotype is medium-sized (0.01 to 0.1%). This chain connects TRBV6-9 to TRBJ1-1; TRBD1 is a possible D gene (5 bases). CDR1 is MNHGY and CDR2 is SVAAGI in the germline V gene. V lost 3 bases, J lost 3 bases, and 8 bases lay in between. This CDR3 is built from 13 residues. The CDR3: CASSYRTYTEAFF. The CDR3, as DNA: TGTGCCAGCAGTTACCGGACATACACTGAAGCTTTCTTT.

This clonotype is medium-sized within its sample. The chain is built from TRBV5-1 and TRBJ2-3; 8 bases map to TRBD2. CDR3 length: 17 residues. Germline CDR1 reads SGHRS; CDR2 reads YFSETQ. The V and J ends lost 1 base and 2 bases, in that order; junction bases with no gene match: 9. CDR3 in DNA: TGCGCCAGCAGCTTGTTGGGGGCGGGAGGAGTCACAGATACGCAGTATTTT. Translating gives CASSLLGAGGVTDTQYF. Variable domain in full (rest from reference TRBV5-1 and TRBJ2-3): KAGVTQTPRYLIKTRGQQVTLSCSPISGHRSVSWYQQTPGQGLQFLFEYFSETQRNKGNFPGRFSGRQFSNSRSEMNVSTLELGDSALYLCASSLLGAGGVTDTQYFGPGTRLTVL.

This clonotype showed up many times. CDR3 sequence reads: CASSPIIDRGNTEAFF. The CDR3 DNA is TGTGCCAGCAGTCCAATAATCGACAGGGGAAACACTGAAGCTTTCTTT. The chain employs TRBV27 and TRBJ1-1, with 8 nucleotides matching TRBD1. Germline trimming cut 5 bases from V and 2 bases from J; bases unmatched to any gene: 10. The CDR3 sequence is 16 residues long. Germline CDR1 and CDR2: MNHEY and SMNVEV (reference sequence).

A word on this clonotype: Just one base apart from a much larger clone, this may be a read error. The V gene is TRBV6-5, the J gene TRBJ2-3, with TRBD2 as a possible D gene (5 bases). Germline assignment: CDR1 MNHEY and CDR2 SVGAGI. The CDR3 spans 14 residues. CDR3 amino acids: CASSYGIVGDTQCF. CDR3 DNA sequence: TGTGCCAGCAGTTATGGGATAGTCGGGGATACGCAGTGTTTT.

The chain recombines TRBV19 with TRBJ2-1, with TRBD1 as a possible D gene (5 bases). V lost 3 bases and J lost 8, with 11 bases in between. The CDR3 extends over 13 amino acids. The V gene's germline CDR1 is LNHDA and CDR2 SQIVND (reference sequence). The CDR3, as DNA: TGTGCCAGTAGTATTACAGGACGGGATGAGCAGTTCTTC. This gives the protein CASSITGRDEQFF.

The V call is TRBV7-9, the J call TRBJ1-4; D uncertain. V was pared by 5 bases and J by 4 bases, with 17 bases between. Germline CDR1 is SEHNR and CDR2 is FQNEAQ (reference sequence). The CDR3 totals 16 residues. The CDR3 reads CASSPTPRAVNEKLFF. The CDR3 DNA reads TGTGCCAGCAGCCCCACTCCACGGGCAGTTAATGAAAAACTGTTTTTT.

This clonotype is termed medium-sized (0.01 to 0.1%). CDR3: CASGEATQYF. The CDR3 coding sequence is TGTGCCAGCGGCGAAGCGACCCAGTACTTC. The genes are TRBV27 and TRBJ2-5; unclear D gene. This CDR3 has 10 amino acids. Germline V gene lookup returns CDR1 MNHEY and CDR2 SMNVEV (reference sequence). The V end was cut by 8 bases, the J end by 7 bases, with 8 bases between.

The J gene is TRBJ2-3, the V gene TRBV5-1, with D perhaps TRBD2 (5 bases). This CDR3 is 13 amino acids long. The germline V gene encodes CDR1 SGHRS and CDR2 YFSETQ. The germline V and J ends were trimmed by 5 bases and 4 bases, with 11 bases remaining between them. CDR3 sequence (DNA): TGCGCCAGCAGTCGGGGTTCTGCAGATACGCAGTATTTT. It codes for CASSRGSADTQYF.

The chain recombines TRBV30 with TRBJ1-1; D unresolved. CDR1 GTSNPN and CDR2 SVGIG come from the germline V gene (reference sequence). The CDR3 sequence is 13 residues long. Trimming pared 3 bases from V and 2 bases from J, leaving 10 bases between. The CDR3 bases are TGTGCCTGGAGCAGAGAGCTTAACACTGAAGCTTTCTTT. This codes for CAWSRELNTEAFF.

In regard to this clonotype: One end of the junction fails to match germline, which may point to a read error. V and J are TRBV24-1 and TRBJ2-6; no reliable D call. Per germline, CDR1 KGHDR and CDR2 SFDVKD. CDR3 length: 16 residues. The CDR3 sequence is CATSDASTSGANVLTF. For the CDR3, the DNA is TGTGCCACCAGTGACGCATCAACCTCTGGCGCCAACGTCCTGACTTTC.

Concerning this clonotype itself: Since a far larger clone is one base different, this is likely a read error. V gene TRBV11-2 combines with J gene TRBJ2-7, with D perhaps TRBD1 (8 bases). V lost 10 bases and J 7 bases, leaving 26 bases between the germline ends. Per the germline V gene, CDR1 is SGHAT and CDR2 is FQNNGV. CDR3 length: 15 residues. This chain's CDR3 is CAITGGGLAINEQYF. The DNA of the CDR3 is TGTGCCATCACAGGGGGGGGACTGGCTATCAATGAGCAGTACTTC.